This T cell receptor beta chain was retrieved from a study of blood T cell repertoires in COVID-19. In the study overall: The United States, Italy and Spain were the sources of the acute and convalescent COVID-19 samples. The cDNA or gDNA used as material had been derived from T cells, B-cell-depleted T cells, or PBMCs.

Measured with immunoSEQ multiplex PCR; TCRdb has only the in-frame clones, and not every one. This repertoire shows approximately 250,000 clones, more than 65% found once; its top ten account for about 2.1%. The CDR3 consists of 16 residues. The J segment lost 0 bases and the V segment lost 1 base, leaving 3 bases of the junction unmatched. CDR1 is LGHDT, CDR2 YNNKEL, per germline (reference sequence). This chain joins TRBV3-1 (or the pseudogene TRBV3-2) and TRBJ2-1; 7 bases agree with TRBD2. The sequenced sample consisted of peripheral blood. The origin of this receptor is a man between 40 and 49 years old who had recovered from COVID-19. The CDR3 here is CASSQVRGGSYNEQFF. In nucleotides, the CDR3 is TGTGCCAGCAGCCAAGTTCGCGGGGGCTCCTACAATGAGCAGTTCTTC.